This entry lists 11 T cell receptor beta chains sequenced from one sample in a study of CD8 T cell repertoires and HIV-1 epitope variants (dated by TCRdb to 2018 to 2020). The method behind the library was the immunoSEQ multiplex PCR assay. This is the immuneACCESS table as TCRdb keeps it, with only in-frame sequences that have V and J called. A part of the clones is gone; compared with another copy, unresolved V genes explain less than half, and the rest is unexplained. In all, the sample holds 4,700 or so clones, and approximately 64% of those were seen once. Of the sample, around 42% falls within the top ten clones. Their antigens are not known. Sequencing was done on a sample of cultured CD8+ T cells derived from PBMCs. The origin of the receptors is a male donor with HIV.

The chain employs TRBV6-4 and TRBJ2-1; 8 bases agree with TRBD1. The CDR3 totals 18 residues. Germline V gene lookup returns CDR1 MRHNA and CDR2 SNTAGT. V lost 2 bases, J lost 2 bases, and 11 bases stayed unmatched. The CDR3 nucleotides read TGTGCCAGCAGTGACACTCTTGCACAGGGGGTAACCTACAATGAGCAGTTCTTC. Translation: CASSDTLAQGVTYNEQFF.

This clone was seen a handful of times. The rearrangement uses TRBV6-1 and TRBJ2-7; 7 nucleotides align to TRBD1. This CDR3 has 15 amino acids. From germline, CDR1 is MNHNS and CDR2 SASEGT. With 5 bases clipped from V and 3 bases from J, the junction kept 10 bases outside the gene matches. DNA of the CDR3: TGTGCCAGCAGTACCCCAGCGACAGGGCACTACGAGCAGTACTTC. Amino acids: CASSTPATGHYEQYF.

The rearrangement uses TRBV7-3 and TRBJ1-2; tentative D call: TRBD1 (5 bases). The CDR3 consists of 16 residues. Germline values: CDR1 SGHTA, CDR2 FQGTGA. Trimming pared 5 bases from V and 8 bases from J, leaving 24 bases between. CDR3 bases: TGTGCCAGCAGCGATGGGGGAGGGGATCAGGGTAGAGGCTACACCTTC. This gives the protein CASSDGGGDQGRGYTF.

In its sample, this clone ranks as medium-sized. This chain links TRBV5-5 with TRBJ1-5; the D is unclear. V gave up 4 bases and J gave up 3 bases, with 5 bases separating them. From germline, CDR1 is SGHKS and CDR2 YYEKEE (reference sequence). This CDR3 is built from 12 residues. Here the CDR3 DNA reads TGTGCCAGCAGCGATCACAATCAGCCCCAGCATTTT. Protein sequence: CASSDHNQPQHF.

The chain combines TRBV6-6 with TRBJ2-7; no firm D call. CDR1 and CDR2 from the germline V gene are MNHNY and SVGAGI (reference sequence). Trimming removed 1 base at V and 1 base at J, with 2 bases between. The CDR3 extends over 12 amino acids. CDR3 DNA sequence: TGTGCCAGCAGTTACTTTTCCTACGAGCAGTACTTC. Translated, it gives CASSYFSYEQYF.

The V gene is TRBV14, the J gene TRBJ2-2, with TRBD2 as a possible D gene (6 bases). Trimming took 3 bases from V and 2 from J, leaving 7 bases between them. This CDR3 is built from 14 residues. Germline CDR1 and CDR2: SGHDN and FVKESK. This chain's CDR3 is CASSQGGNTGELFF. CDR3 nucleotide sequence: TGTGCCAGCAGCCAGGGGGGAAACACCGGGGAGCTGTTTTTT.

The J gene is TRBJ1-5, the V gene TRBV11-2; D is undetermined. V was clipped by 0 bases and J by 3 bases, with 9 bases between them. This CDR3 is built from 15 residues. Germline V lookup: CDR1 SGHAT, CDR2 FQNNGV. The CDR3 sequence is CASSLDRQVNQPQHF. The CDR3 DNA is TGTGCCAGCAGCTTAGATCGGCAAGTCAATCAGCCCCAGCATTTT.

For the CDR3, the DNA is TGTGCCAGCAGCTGGCAGTCGACCAGGGGGCTATACGAGCAGTACTTC. Translating it yields CASSWQSTRGLYEQYF. V usage is TRBV5-4 and J usage is TRBJ2-7, with 8 bases aligning to TRBD1. J gave up 4 bases and V 3 bases, and 12 bases lay outside the gene matches. The CDR3 extends over 16 amino acids. Germline lookup yields CDR1 SGHNT and CDR2 YYREEE (reference sequence).

The rearrangement links TRBV7-9 to TRBJ2-1; D may be TRBD1 (6 bases). The length of the CDR3 is 17 residues. Germline values: CDR1 SEHNR, CDR2 FQNEAQ (reference sequence). V was clipped by 6 bases and J by 2 bases, with 20 bases between them. The CDR3 DNA reads TGTGCCAGCAGGCCCCTCCCTCTCACAGGGCCCTACAATGAGCAGTTCTTC. Encoded protein: CASRPLPLTGPYNEQFF.

This chain connects TRBV28 to TRBJ1-5, with D unresolved. The ends were cut back, 2 bases at V and 11 bases at J, with 13 bases in the middle. Germline CDR1 MDHEN, CDR2 SYDVKM. CDR3 length: 13 amino acids. The CDR3 protein is CASSLVDLRAQHF. For the CDR3, the DNA is TGTGCCAGCAGTTTAGTGGATCTTAGGGCCCAGCATTTT.

This clone was picked up one time. V usage is TRBV4-2 and J usage is TRBJ1-3; tentatively, D is TRBD1 (5 bases). The germline V and J ends were trimmed by 0 bases and 0 bases, with 12 bases remaining between them. This CDR3 contains 17 residues. Germline loops: CDR1 LGHNA, CDR2 YNFKEQ. The CDR3 nucleotides are TGTGCCAGCAGCCAAGATCACAGGTCCACCTCTGGAAACACCATATATTTT. This gives the protein CASSQDHRSTSGNTIYF.